Listed below are T cell receptor beta chains from one sample, sequenced in a study of memory B cells and T cells in multiple sclerosis. Repertoires were generated with immunoSEQ multiplex PCR, while TCRdb's copy carries only in-frame clones and drops some. The sample records about 45,000 clones, roughly 82% being singletons. Their recognized antigens are unknown. Sequencing was performed on PBMCs from blood kept in culture. Receptors were obtained from a human donor with multiple sclerosis. The CDR3 runs from the conserved cysteine through the conserved F or W. A D gene is named only where the DNA matches it firmly. Some rows mark clone size as missing; the rest say once, few, many or name a class of expanded clone.

clone size,V gene,J gene,D gene,CDR3 DNA,CDR3 protein
-,TRBV7-2,TRBJ2-5,-,TGTGCCAGCAGCTTAGACCAGGGAAGAGAGACCCAGTACTTC,CASSLDQGRETQYF
once,TRBV15,TRBJ1-2,-,TGTGCCACCAGCAGAGATACGGGACGTAGCTATGGCTACACCTTC,CATSRDTGRSYGYTF
-,TRBV10-2,TRBJ1-5,-,TGCGCCAGCAGTGAGGGTTCGCAGCCCCAGCATTTT,CASSEGSQPQHF
-,TRBV7-6,TRBJ2-5,TRBD1,TGTGCCAGCAGCCTATTGACAGGGGAAGAGACCCAGTACTTC,CASSLLTGEETQYF
-,TRBV7-3,TRBJ1-5,-,TGTGCCAGCAGCTTACGGCCGGGGAGGGGGCAGCCCCAGCATTTT,CASSLRPGRGQPQHF
once,TRBV6-1,TRBJ1-1,-,TGTGCCAGCAGTTGGCAGCAACGATTGAACACTGAAGCTTTCTTT,CASSWQQRLNTEAFF
few,TRBV23-1,TRBJ2-7,-,TGCGCCAGCAGTCAATCGAAGGGATTGGATGAGCAGTACTTC,CASSQSKGLDEQYF
-,TRBV10-2,TRBJ2-5,TRBD1,TGCGCCAGCAGCCCGACAGGGCGACAAGAGACCCAGTACTTC,CASSPTGRQETQYF
-,TRBV2,TRBJ2-5,-,TGTGCCAGCAGTGAAGGACAGCGCGGGGAGACCCAGTACTTC,CASSEGQRGETQYF
few,TRBV19,TRBJ1-1,-,TGTGCCAGTAGTATCCACTTCCGCGGAGACACTGAAGCTTTCTTT,CASSIHFRGDTEAFF
-,TRBV7-9,TRBJ1-4,-,TGTGCCAGCAGCCCGACAGCAACTAATGAAAAACTGTTTTTT,CASSPTATNEKLFF
-,TRBV4-1,TRBJ1-2,TRBD1,TGCGCCAGCAGCCCGCAAATCGGACAGGGGGTGAATGGCTACACCTTC,CASSPQIGQGVNGYTF
-,TRBV15,TRBJ1-4,TRBD1,TGTGCCACCAGCGTCCGGGACAGGGCCAATGAAAAACTGTTTTTT,CATSVRDRANEKLFF
-,TRBV2,TRBJ1-1,-,TGTGCCAGCAGCTATACCGAGGAGGACACTGAAGCTTTCTTT,CASSYTEEDTEAFF
-,TRBV19,TRBJ2-1,TRBD2,TGTGCCAGTAGTCCCGCGGGGGGGTACAATGAGCAGTTCTTC,CASSPAGGYNEQFF
-,TRBV14,TRBJ1-1,-,TGTGCCAGCAGCCAGGCCGGGACGCCGTTGGCTTTCTTT,CASSQAGTPLAFF
-,TRBV10-2,TRBJ1-5,-,TGCGCCAGCAGTGAGTCCTACGTTAATAGCAATCAGCCCCAGCATTTT,CASSESYVNSNQPQHF
-,TRBV7-9,TRBJ1-2,-,TGTGCCAGCAGCTTGTCGGCAGCCTATGGCTACACCTTC,CASSLSAAYGYTF
-,TRBV18,TRBJ1-2,-,TGTGCCAGCTCACCACAGATTGGCGGGCTTGGTTATGGCTACACCTTC,CASSPQIGGLGYGYTF
-,TRBV5-1,TRBJ1-1,-,TGCGCCAGCAGCTTGGGGTTCAACACTGAAGCTTTCTTT,CASSLGFNTEAFF
-,TRBV4-1,TRBJ1-1,-,TGCGCCAGCAGCCAAGAGCGGGGACTTGAAGCTTTCTTT,CASSQERGLEAFF
-,TRBV30,TRBJ1-3,-,TGTGCCTGGTCCCCAGATGCGAGAAACACCATATATTTT,CAWSPDARNTIYF
-,TRBV7-9,TRBJ1-2,TRBD1,TGTGCCAGCAGCTCACAGGGGAACTATGGCTACACCTTC,CASSSQGNYGYTF
-,TRBV7-8,TRBJ1-3,-,TGTGCCAGCAGCTCCTCCGGGAGGGGTGGAAACACCATATATTTT,CASSSSGRGGNTIYF
-,TRBV29-1,TRBJ2-7,-,TGCAGCGTTGGACCCAACTCCTACGAGCAGTACTTC,CSVGPNSYEQYF
few,TRBV18,TRBJ2-7,-,TGTGCCAGCTCACCGAGGCTCCAGGACAACTCCTACGAGCAGTACTTC,CASSPRLQDNSYEQYF
-,TRBV6-1,TRBJ2-7,TRBD1,TGTGCCAGCAGGCGACAGGGTTCCGGATCCTACGAGCAGTACTTC,CASRRQGSGSYEQYF